This TCR beta chain was sequenced during a study of T cell repertoires in cytomegalovirus infection. On this clonotype itself: Its target is unknown.

V was clipped by 3 bases and J by 4 bases; unmatched bases: 5. The CDR3 is made up of 15 amino acids. TCRdb recomputed calls from the reads with MiXCR, one row per CDR3 protein. The sample lists over 120,000 distinct CDR3 sequences; over 25% were seen once. This specimen was CD8+ T cells from cultured PBMCs, taken from culture after CMV antigen stimulation. The chain is built from TRBV12-3 or TRBV12-4 and TRBJ2-1; 8 bases match TRBD2. This receptor was obtained from a human donor in good health (CMV status not recorded). Some clones in this sample may be carry-over from other donors' samples. The CDR3 region is CASSLWGGGYNEQFF. The CDR3, as DNA: TGTGCCAGCAGTTTGTGGGGCGGGGGGTACAATGAGCAGTTCTTC.